Detailed here is one T cell receptor (beta chain). Its cognate antigen is unknown. Repertoires were generated with immunoSEQ multiplex PCR, while TCRdb's copy carries only in-frame clones and drops some. The sample has about 2,200,000 clones, 90% to 95% seen once; the top ten hold roughly 1.7%. The data originate from a study of shared clonotypes between healthy human individuals. Study-wide results and caveats: Naive subsets generally exceeded memory subsets in estimated richness.

This CDR3 is built from 15 residues. From germline, CDR1 is SGHRS and CDR2 YFSETQ. The V gene lost 0 bases and the J gene lost 1 base, with 9 bases spanning the gap. CD45RO negativity and positive selection for CCR7 defined naive CD8 cells, a population that excluded terminally differentiated effector memory CD45RA+ cells. Sequenced: naive CD8+ T cells from PBMCs. The rearrangement links TRBV5-1 to TRBJ2-3; D unclear. This TCR was recovered from a man between 18 and 29 years old in good health. Some clones in this sample may be carry-over from other donors' samples. CDR3 region: CASSLGSARTDTQYF. For the CDR3, the DNA is TGCGCCAGCAGCTTGGGGAGCGCACGCACAGATACGCAGTATTTT.